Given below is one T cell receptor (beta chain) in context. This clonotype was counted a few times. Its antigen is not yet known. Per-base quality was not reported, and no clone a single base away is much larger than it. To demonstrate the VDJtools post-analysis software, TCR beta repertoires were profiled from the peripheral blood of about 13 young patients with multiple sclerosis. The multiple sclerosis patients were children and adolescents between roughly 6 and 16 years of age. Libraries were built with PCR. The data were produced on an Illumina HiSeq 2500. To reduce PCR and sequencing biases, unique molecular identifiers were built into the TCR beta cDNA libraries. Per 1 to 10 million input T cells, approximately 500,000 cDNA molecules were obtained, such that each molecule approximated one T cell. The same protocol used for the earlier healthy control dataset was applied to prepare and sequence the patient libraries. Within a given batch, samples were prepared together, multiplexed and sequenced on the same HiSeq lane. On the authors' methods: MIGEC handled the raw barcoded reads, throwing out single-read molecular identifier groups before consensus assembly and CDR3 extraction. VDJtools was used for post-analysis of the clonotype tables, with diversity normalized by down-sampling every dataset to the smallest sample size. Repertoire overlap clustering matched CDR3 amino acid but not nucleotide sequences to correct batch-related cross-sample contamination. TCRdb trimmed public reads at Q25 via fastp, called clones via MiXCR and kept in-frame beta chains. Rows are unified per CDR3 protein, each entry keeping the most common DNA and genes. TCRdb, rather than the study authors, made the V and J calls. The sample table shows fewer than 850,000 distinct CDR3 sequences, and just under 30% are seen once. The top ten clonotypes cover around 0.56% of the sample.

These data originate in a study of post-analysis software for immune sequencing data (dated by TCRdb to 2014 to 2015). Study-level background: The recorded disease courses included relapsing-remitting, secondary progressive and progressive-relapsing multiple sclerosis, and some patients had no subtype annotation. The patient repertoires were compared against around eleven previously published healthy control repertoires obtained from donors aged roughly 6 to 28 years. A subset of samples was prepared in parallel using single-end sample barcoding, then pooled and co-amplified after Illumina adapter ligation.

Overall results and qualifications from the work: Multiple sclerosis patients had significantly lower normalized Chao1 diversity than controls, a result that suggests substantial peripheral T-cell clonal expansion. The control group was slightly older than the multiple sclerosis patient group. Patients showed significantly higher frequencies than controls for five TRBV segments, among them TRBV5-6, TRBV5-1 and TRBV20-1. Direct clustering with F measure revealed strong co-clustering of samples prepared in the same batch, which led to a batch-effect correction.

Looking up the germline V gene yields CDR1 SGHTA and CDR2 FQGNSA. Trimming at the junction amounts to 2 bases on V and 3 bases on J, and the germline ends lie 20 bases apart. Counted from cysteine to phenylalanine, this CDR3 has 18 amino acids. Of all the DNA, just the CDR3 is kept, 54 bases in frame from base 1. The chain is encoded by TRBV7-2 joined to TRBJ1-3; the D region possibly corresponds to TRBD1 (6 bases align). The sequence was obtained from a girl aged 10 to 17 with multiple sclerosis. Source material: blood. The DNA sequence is TGTGCCAGCAGCTTACAAACCACAGGGAGCTGGGGTGGAAACACCATATATTTT. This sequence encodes CASSLQTTGSWGGNTIYF.